This T cell receptor beta chain was observed in a study of T-cell reconstitution after alpha-beta-depleted transplantation in children. This clonotype has more than one count but fewer than ten. The V gene end was trimmed by 5 bases and the J gene end by 1 base; junction bases not matched to a gene: 10. The length of the CDR3 is 16 residues. This sample's TCRbeta library carried unique molecular identifier barcodes. TCRdb re-analysed the PCR reads in MiXCR, keeping a single row per CDR3 protein. The data hold about 400,000 distinct CDR3 sequences, with approximately 20% observed a single time. This TCR was sampled from a human donor who donated a stem cell graft to a child with acute myeloid leukemia. The source was PBMCs from the stem cell graft donor, collected from the stem cell graft. The chain links TRBV12-3 or TRBV12-4 to TRBJ2-5; 7 nucleotides match TRBD1. CDR3 in amino acids: CASSQGPGTAQETQYF. CDR3 DNA: TGTGCCAGCAGTCAAGGACCTGGGACAGCCCAAGAGACCCAGTACTTC.